Reported below is one TCR beta chain. What this receptor recognizes is not known. Base-call qualities are not available, and no considerably larger clone is one nucleotide away. The data belong to a study of blood T cell repertoires in COVID-19 (dated by TCRdb to 2020 to 2022). A note on the overall study: Samples covering the acute and convalescent phases of COVID-19 were provided by collaborators in the United States, Italy and Spain. A freely available public database, intended as a resource for researchers studying the immune response to SARS-CoV-2, is where the repertoires were released. The material from the prospective study consisted of cDNA or gDNA derived from T cells, B-cell-depleted T cells, or PBMCs. Where HLA class I and class II types were available, the types were taken from metadata supplied by the sample provider, not from assay-based typing. A de-identified subject ID, COVID-19 status, age in years and sex were almost always included in the sample metadata. Subjects who had been exposed to COVID-19, were actively infected with it, or had recovered from it provided the deeply sampled blood TCRbeta repertoires that made up the dataset. The samples were drawn from the first 160 participants of the ongoing ImmuneRACE study and from some 1,300 subjects provided by 6 global collaborators. Points the paper makes about the study in general: The quantity of clinical and demographic metadata differed by source and by participant and was supplied without curation.

One collaborating source in Seattle enrolled patients while the patients were actively infected and followed the patients over time throughout the course of disease. Collaborating institutions collected whole blood in K2EDTA tubes following their own protocols. For TCRbeta analysis, collaborator samples were shipped as frozen whole blood, as isolated PBMCs, or as DNA extracted from either sample type. Reading from cysteine to phenylalanine, the CDR3 counts 17 amino acids. The read is trimmed to its CDR3 DNA, 51 bases read in frame from base 1. V sheds 1 base and J sheds 0 bases, leaving 12 bases between their ends. The germline V gene gives CDR1 as SGHTA and CDR2 as FQGTGA. The immunoSEQ Assay, a bias-controlled multiplex PCR, was used to amplify TCRbeta CDR3 regions from genomic DNA. The original methods were these. The number of nucleated cells in each sample was estimated by amplification of reference gene primers within the assay. To quantify the absolute abundance of each unique TCRbeta CDR3 rearrangement, sequence reads were collapsed and filtered. For each sample, productive Simpson clonality was calculated as the square root of Simpson's diversity index over productive rearrangements. TCRdb's version of the immuneACCESS table is confined to in-frame rearrangements and falls short of the full clone set. An unresolved V gene accounts for under half of the shortfall where checked; the remainder is of unknown origin. That table furnishes V, J and clone size, whereas the DNA furnished D and trimming. This sample is represented by around 130,000 clones; 84% of them were singletons. Of the sample, less than 9% is held by the ten largest clones.

The chain was built from TRBV7-3 and TRBJ2-2; the D gene is unclear. The receptor was isolated from a man aged 30 to 45 with COVID-19, enrolled during active disease. The material sequenced was peripheral blood. The CDR3 reads CASSLKFWAANTGELFF. DNA sequence: TGTGCCAGCAGCTTAAAGTTTTGGGCCGCGAACACCGGGGAGCTGTTTTTT. The reference TRBV7-3 and TRBJ2-2 proteins fill in what lies around the CDR3, so the full variable domain reads GAGVSQTPSNKVTEKGKYVELRCDPISGHTALYWYRQSLGQGPEFLIYFQGTGAADDSGLPNDRFFAVRPEGSVSTLKIQRTERGDSAVYLCASSLKFWAANTGELFFGEGSRLTVL.